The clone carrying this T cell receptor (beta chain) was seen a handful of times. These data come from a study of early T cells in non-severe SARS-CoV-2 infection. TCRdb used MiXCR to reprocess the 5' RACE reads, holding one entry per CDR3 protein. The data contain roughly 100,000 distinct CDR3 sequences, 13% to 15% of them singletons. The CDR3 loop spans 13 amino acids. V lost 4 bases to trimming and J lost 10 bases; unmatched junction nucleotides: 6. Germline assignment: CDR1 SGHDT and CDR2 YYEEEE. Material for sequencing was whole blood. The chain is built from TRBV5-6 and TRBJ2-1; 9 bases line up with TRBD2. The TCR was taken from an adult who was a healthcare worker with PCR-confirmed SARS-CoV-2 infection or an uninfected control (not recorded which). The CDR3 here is CASSPGLAWEQFF. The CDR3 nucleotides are TGTGCCAGCAGCCCGGGACTAGCCTGGGAGCAGTTCTTC.